Following are 26 T cell receptor beta chains from one sample sequenced in a study of blood T cell repertoires in COVID-19. TCRdb's table, derived via immunoSEQ multiplex PCR, lists solely in-frame clones and lacks some. The profile shows approximately 250,000 clones, approximately 90% of them singletons. Sequenced: PBMCs or T cells enriched from blood (not recorded which). All receptors come from a woman aged 60-70 years in a cohort exposed to, infected with or recovered from COVID-19 (not recorded which).

The genes are TRBV7-9 and TRBJ1-1, with a weak D call TRBD1 (6 bases). Germline CDR1 and CDR2: SEHNR and FQNEAQ (reference sequence). This CDR3 spans 17 amino acids. V was trimmed by 3 bases and J by 0 bases, leaving 17 bases between them. The CDR3 DNA reads as TGTGCCAGCAGCTTCCCCATTTACAGGGACCTGAACACTGAAGCTTTCTTT. Encoded protein: CASSFPIYRDLNTEAFF.

This chain links TRBV6-2 or TRBV6-3 with TRBJ2-3, with D unresolved. V was shortened by 5 bases and J by 5 bases, with 8 bases between the two germline ends. The CDR3 is 12 residues long. Germline assignment: CDR1 MNHEY and CDR2 SVGEGT. The CDR3 DNA reads as TGTGCCAGCAGTCCGCAGGTAGATACGCAGTATTTT. This gives the protein CASSPQVDTQYF.

The chain couples TRBV10-3 to TRBJ1-1; possibly TRBD1 for D (6 bases). CDR1 is ENHRY and CDR2 is SYGVKD in the germline V gene. Trimming removed 6 bases at V and 0 bases at J, with 11 bases between. The CDR3 consists of 14 residues. The CDR3 nucleotides read TGTGCCATCAGGGCCGAGGGGGTGAACACTGAAGCTTTCTTT. Its protein is CAIRAEGVNTEAFF.

This clone was counted a single time. The CDR3 sequence: CASSAPGTVLNEQFF. The CDR3 nucleotides are TGTGCCAGCTCAGCTCCGGGTACGGTTTTGAATGAGCAGTTCTTC. The J gene is TRBJ2-1, the V gene TRBV18, with no clear D. V was cut by 5 bases and J by 7 bases, with 18 bases left in between. The CDR3 has 15 amino acids. Germline CDR1 reads KGHSH; CDR2 reads LQKENI.

This chain uses TRBV7-3 with TRBJ1-1; no clear D. Trimming left V 1 base short and J 0 bases short, with 9 bases between. Per the germline V gene, CDR1 is SGHTA and CDR2 is FQGTGA. This CDR3 is built from 15 residues. The CDR3 is CASSLSGHLNTEAFF. CDR3 bases: TGTGCCAGCAGCTTAAGCGGCCACCTGAACACTGAAGCTTTCTTT.

The table lists this clone with a few counts. This chain links TRBV3-1 (or the pseudogene TRBV3-2) with TRBJ1-4; a weak D match, TRBD1 (6 bases). This CDR3 has 14 residues. Per germline, CDR1 LGHDT and CDR2 YNNKEL (reference sequence). V was trimmed by 5 bases and J by 4 bases, leaving 11 bases between them. As DNA, the CDR3 is TGTGCCAGCAGCTCACAGGGATATAATGAAAAACTGTTTTTT. As protein: CASSSQGYNEKLFF.

This chain joins TRBV19 and TRBJ1-3; D gene uncertain. Trimming shortened V by 2 bases and J by 4 bases, and 15 bases separated the two germline ends. Germline loops: CDR1 LNHDA, CDR2 SQIVND (reference sequence). The CDR3 is 16 amino acids. CDR3 coding DNA: TGTGCCAGTAGTATAAGAGGGAACTTGATCGGAAACACCATATATTTT. This gives the protein CASSIRGNLIGNTIYF.

The chain links TRBV12-5 to TRBJ2-3; weak D call: TRBD2 (6 bases). This CDR3 is built from 11 residues. CDR1 LGHNT and CDR2 FRNRAP come from the germline V gene. V shed 3 bases and J shed 9 bases, with 7 bases lying between them. CDR3 DNA: TGTGCTAGTGGTTTCGGAGGGACGCAGTATTTT. It yields the protein CASGFGGTQYF. Full variable domain (rest looked up from reference TRBV12-5 and TRBJ2-3): DARVTQTPRHKVTEMGQEVTMRCQPILGHNTVFWYRQTMMQGLELLAYFRNRAPLDDSGMPKDRFSAEMPDATLATLKIQPSEPRDSAVYFCASGFGGTQYFGPGTRLTVL.

This clone was observed a single time. This chain uses TRBV6-5 with TRBJ1-2, with 7 bases that match TRBD1. V lost 0 bases and J lost 8; bases outside the gene matches: 6. The CDR3 contains 14 residues. Per germline, CDR1 MNHEY and CDR2 SVGAGI. The CDR3 sequence is CASSYSERGRGYTF. The CDR3 region has the DNA TGTGCCAGCAGTTACTCTGAAAGGGGGCGCGGCTACACCTTC.

The chain is built from TRBV12-3 or TRBV12-4 and TRBJ1-3; no definite D call. The V end was cut by 1 base, the J end by 8 bases, with 9 bases between. The CDR3 spans 13 residues. CDR3 DNA sequence: TGTGCCAGCAGTTTAGTCCCGGGATACACCATATATTTT. Translating gives CASSLVPGYTIYF.

This chain links TRBV9 with TRBJ1-4; D perhaps matches TRBD1 (6 bases). The germline gives CDR1 SGDLS, CDR2 YYNGEE. Trimming took off 0 bases at V and 5 bases at J, with 11 bases between the two ends. CDR3 size: 15 residues. DNA of the CDR3: TGTGCCAGCAGCGTAGTCCCAGGGGCAAATGAAAAACTGTTTTTT. Residues: CASSVVPGANEKLFF. The entire variable domain, with the rest obtained from reference TRBV9 and TRBJ1-4, is as follows: DSGVTQTPKHLITATGQRVTLRCSPRSGDLSVYWYQQSLDQGLQFLIQYYNGEERAKGNILERFSAQQFPDLHSELNLSSLELGDSALYFCASSVVPGANEKLFFGSGTQLSVL.

The genes are TRBV5-6 and TRBJ2-5; TRBD1 matches 10 bases. This CDR3 is built from 15 residues. V gave up 6 bases and J gave up 7 bases; unmatched junction bases: 12. Germline CDR1 is SGHDT and CDR2 is YYEEEE. The DNA for the CDR3 is TGTGCCAGCACCCTGGGACAGGGGTGGGTCGGGACCCAGTACTTC. As protein: CASTLGQGWVGTQYF.

The rearrangement links TRBV5-6 to TRBJ2-1, with 14 bases matching TRBD2. The CDR3 runs to 16 residues. The trim removed 5 bases at V and 6 bases at J, leaving 7 bases unmatched. The V gene's germline CDR1 is SGHDT and CDR2 YYEEEE. The CDR3 DNA follows: TGTGCCAGCAGGGCCACCGGGACTAGCGGGAGCAATGAGCAGTTCTTC. Amino acids: CASRATGTSGSNEQFF.

This rearrangement joins TRBV15 to TRBJ2-1; 10 bases are a match to TRBD1. The germline CDR1 and CDR2 sequences are LNHNV and YYDKDF (reference sequence). Losses at the gene ends were 4 bases for V and 5 bases for J; bases not matched to a gene: 8. The CDR3 consists of 16 residues. The CDR3 region is CATSISSGTGDNEQFF. The CDR3 DNA is TGTGCCACCAGCATATCCTCCGGGACAGGGGACAATGAGCAGTTCTTC.

V usage is TRBV7-9 and J usage is TRBJ1-1; D possibly corresponds to TRBD1 (6 bases). The CDR3 loop spans 12 amino acids. The germline V gene encodes CDR1 SEHNR and CDR2 FQNEAQ (reference sequence). Trimming left V 6 bases short and J 5 bases short, with 10 bases between. The CDR3 reads CASRPGETEAFF. The CDR3 region has the DNA TGTGCCAGCAGACCAGGGGAAACTGAAGCTTTCTTT.

The rearrangement links TRBV6-2 or TRBV6-3 to TRBJ2-7, with TRBD2 as a possible D gene (6 bases). Between the trimmed V and J ends, which lost 0 bases and 1 base, there was a span of 16 bases. The CDR3 extends over 17 amino acids. CDR1 is MNHEY and CDR2 is SVGEGT in the germline V gene. CDR3 amino acids: CASSYSFFSGTSYEQYF. DNA for the CDR3: TGTGCCAGCAGTTACTCTTTTTTCTCCGGGACTTCCTACGAGCAGTACTTC.

The V and J genes are TRBV19 and TRBJ1-1; D not certain. Germline lookup yields CDR1 LNHDA and CDR2 SQIVND (reference sequence). Deletions cut 6 bases from V and 0 bases from J, with 8 bases between. The CDR3 is made up of 13 amino acids. The CDR3 reads CASSPKMNTEAFF. The DNA for the CDR3 is TGTGCCAGTAGCCCAAAAATGAACACTGAAGCTTTCTTT.

This chain links TRBV19 with TRBJ1-2; tentative D call: TRBD1 (6 bases). V was cut by 5 bases and J by 7 bases, with 11 bases left in between. This CDR3 has 12 amino acids. CDR1 LNHDA and CDR2 SQIVND come from the germline V gene (reference sequence). The CDR3 DNA is TGTGCCAGTAGTTCGACAGGTTTTGGCTACACCTTC. It translates to CASSSTGFGYTF.

The chain links TRBV11-2 to TRBJ1-1; no clear D. The germline V gene encodes CDR1 SGHAT and CDR2 FQNNGV. Trimming removed 0 bases from V and 1 base from J, with 3 bases in between. This CDR3 comprises 13 residues. CDR3 coding DNA: TGTGCCAGCAGCTTAGACGGGAACACTGAAGCTTTCTTT. It yields the protein CASSLDGNTEAFF.

This clone came up once. The chain uses TRBV4-3 and TRBJ2-7; 10 positions match TRBD1. The V and J ends lost 3 bases and 6 bases, in that order; junction bases with no gene match: 2. CDR3 length: 13 residues. Per the germline V gene, CDR1 is LGHNA and CDR2 is YSLEER. Here the CDR3 DNA reads TGCGCCAGCAGCCAGGACAGGGGGGCCGAGCAGTACTTC. This gives the protein CASSQDRGAEQYF.

This chain joins TRBV6-4 and TRBJ2-7; TRBD2 agrees at 13 bases. The J segment lost 3 bases and the V segment lost 4 bases, leaving 6 bases of the junction unmatched. The CDR3 is 16 residues long. CDR1 is MRHNA and CDR2 is SNTAGT in the germline V gene. CDR3 residues: CASSGLGLAGLYEQYF. CDR3 nucleotides: TGTGCCAGCAGTGGATTGGGACTAGCGGGGCTCTACGAGCAGTACTTC.

The rearrangement joins TRBV28 to TRBJ2-3; 9 positions match TRBD2. The ends lost 3 bases at V and 4 bases at J; junction bases unmatched: 11. Germline CDR1 MDHEN, CDR2 SYDVKM. The CDR3 sequence is 17 residues long. CDR3 region: CASSFYTGTSIADTQYF. CDR3 DNA sequence: TGTGCCAGCAGTTTTTACACCGGGACTAGCATCGCAGATACGCAGTATTTT.

The chain joins TRBV11-2 to TRBJ2-1; D is ambiguous. CDR3 length: 13 amino acids. Trimming took 1 base from V and 4 from J, leaving 5 bases between them. The germline gives CDR1 SGHAT, CDR2 FQNNGV. For the CDR3, the DNA is TGTGCCAGCAGCTTAGCCGGGTACAATGAGCAGTTCTTC. It yields the protein CASSLAGYNEQFF.

The chain combines TRBV3-1 (or the pseudogene TRBV3-2) with TRBJ2-5, with D perhaps TRBD2 (5 bases). Trimming took off 0 bases at V and 6 bases at J, with 8 bases between the two ends. The CDR3 is 13 amino acids. CDR1 and CDR2 from the germline V gene are LGHDT and YNNKEL (reference sequence). CDR3: CASSQEFGKTQYF. In DNA form, the CDR3 reads TGTGCCAGCAGCCAAGAGTTCGGGAAGACCCAGTACTTC.

The chain uses TRBV5-1 and TRBJ2-6; the D gene is possibly TRBD1 (5 bases). The V gene lost 5 bases and the J gene lost 0 bases, with 9 bases spanning the gap. Germline V lookup: CDR1 SGHRS, CDR2 YFSETQ. CDR3 length: 15 amino acids. CDR3 DNA: TGCGCCAGCAGACCGGACATCTCTGGGGCCAACGTCCTGACTTTC. This translates into CASRPDISGANVLTF.

In this sample, this clone turned up a few times. V and J are TRBV27 and TRBJ2-7, with no clear D. This CDR3 region has 11 residues. The germline V gene encodes CDR1 MNHEY and CDR2 SMNVEV (reference sequence). Trimming removed 7 bases from V and 0 bases from J, with 4 bases in between. The CDR3: CASTLSYEQYF. CDR3 DNA sequence: TGTGCCAGCACCCTCTCCTACGAGCAGTACTTC.